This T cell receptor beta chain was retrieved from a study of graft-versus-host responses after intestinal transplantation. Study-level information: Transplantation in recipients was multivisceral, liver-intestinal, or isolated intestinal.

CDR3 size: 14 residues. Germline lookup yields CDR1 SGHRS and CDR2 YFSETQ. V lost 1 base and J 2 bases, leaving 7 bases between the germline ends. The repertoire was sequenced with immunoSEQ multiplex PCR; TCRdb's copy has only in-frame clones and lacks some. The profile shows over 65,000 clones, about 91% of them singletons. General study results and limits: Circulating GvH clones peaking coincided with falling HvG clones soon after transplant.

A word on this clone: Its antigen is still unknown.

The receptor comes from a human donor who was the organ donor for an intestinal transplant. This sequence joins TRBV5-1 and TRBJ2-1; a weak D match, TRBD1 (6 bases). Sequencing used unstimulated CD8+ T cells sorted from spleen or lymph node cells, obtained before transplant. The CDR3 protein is CASSLTGPYNEQFF. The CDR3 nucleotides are TGCGCCAGCAGCTTGACAGGGCCCTACAATGAGCAGTTCTTC.